This entry lists 28 T cell receptor beta chains sequenced from one sample in a study of T cells after posttransplantation cyclophosphamide. Treatment was busulfan-fludarabine conditioning, a marrow graft, and cyclophosphamide on days +3 and +4. Sequenced by immunoSEQ multiplex PCR; TCRdb stores in-frame clones only, minus some. The sample includes approximately 17,000 clones, none of them occurring once. The sequences come from PBMCs, collected after allogeneic stem cell transplant with posttransplant cyclophosphamide. The receptors were gathered from a female patient in her 30s who received an allogeneic stem cell transplant from a related donor, was CMV-positive, and had no GVHD. The graft donor may have given rise to some T cells.

There are many counts of this clone. The J gene is TRBJ1-2, the V gene TRBV19, with D perhaps TRBD1 (6 bases). V was shortened by 3 bases and J by 4 bases, with 21 bases between the two germline ends. Per the germline V gene, CDR1 is LNHDA and CDR2 is SQIVND (reference sequence). The CDR3 runs 17 residues. CDR3 coding DNA: TGTGCCAGTAGTATCGGGACATTGCTCAAGTTAGGCTATGGCTACACCTTC. Translated: CASSIGTLLKLGYGYTF.

This clone has a count of ten or more. The chain recombines TRBV5-1 with TRBJ1-1, with D possibly matching TRBD1 (5 bases). The V gene's germline CDR1 is SGHRS and CDR2 YFSETQ. Trimming took off 0 bases at V and 1 base at J, with 10 bases between the two ends. This CDR3 has 15 residues. This chain's CDR3 is CASSLEWGGNTEAFF. CDR3 nucleotide sequence: TGCGCCAGCAGCTTGGAGTGGGGCGGGAACACTGAAGCTTTCTTT.

This clone was observed at least ten times. The genes are TRBV7-2 and TRBJ2-7; the match to TRBD2 covers 12 bases. The CDR3 spans 15 residues. Germline V gives CDR1 SGHTA, CDR2 FQGNSA. V dropped 2 bases and J dropped 6; count of bases not matched to a gene: 5. DNA for the CDR3: TGTGCCAGCAGCTTAATCGGACTAGCGGGACTCGAGCAGTACTTC. This translates into CASSLIGLAGLEQYF.

This clone was observed at least ten times. The genes are TRBV10-3 and TRBJ1-1, with 9 bases lining up with TRBD1. The CDR3 contains 16 residues. The V gene's germline CDR1 is ENHRY and CDR2 SYGVKD. The V gene end was trimmed by 4 bases and the J gene end by 0 bases; junction bases not matched to a gene: 6. CDR3 DNA sequence: TGTGCCATCAGTGCTGGGACAGGGATTATGAACACTGAAGCTTTCTTT. Translated: CAISAGTGIMNTEAFF.

This clone showed up many times. In nucleotides, the CDR3 is TGTGCCAGCAGCCGTTTACTAGCGGGAGGGTACTACAATGAGCAGTTCTTC. It translates to CASSRLLAGGYYNEQFF. The chain has TRBV14 and TRBJ2-1; 13 nucleotides match TRBD2. The germline V gene encodes CDR1 SGHDN and CDR2 FVKESK. The V and J ends lost 4 bases and 3 bases, in that order; junction bases with no gene match: 6. This CDR3 is 17 amino acids long.

This clone has ten or more counts. The chain carries TRBV28 and TRBJ1-1; D is unresolved. The CDR3 is made up of 12 amino acids. V shed 4 bases and J shed 3 bases, with 6 bases lying between them. In germline, CDR1 is MDHEN, CDR2 SYDVKM. The CDR3 protein is CASSSEHTEAFF. The DNA for the CDR3 is TGTGCCAGCAGTTCAGAACACACTGAAGCTTTCTTT.

This clone was counted ten times or more. This sequence joins TRBV7-2 and TRBJ2-1, with TRBD2 matching 12 bases. This CDR3 contains 14 residues. Unmatched junction bases numbered 5, after V lost 6 bases and J lost 8 bases. CDR1 and CDR2 (germline): SGHTA, FQGNSA. The chain's CDR3 is CASSKTSGSDEQFF. DNA for the CDR3: TGTGCCAGCAGTAAGACTAGCGGGAGCGATGAGCAGTTCTTC. Looking up the rest from reference TRBV7-2 and TRBJ2-1 gives the full variable domain: GAGVSQSPSNKVTEKGKDVELRCDPISGHTALYWYRQSLGQGLEFLIYFQGNSAPDKSGLPSDRFSAERTGGSVSTLTIQRTQQEDSAVYLCASSKTSGSDEQFFGPGTRLTVL.

There are many counts of this clone. V is TRBV4-1 and J is TRBJ1-5, with D perhaps TRBD1 (6 bases). The CDR3 consists of 17 residues. V shed 2 bases and J shed 5 bases, with 19 bases lying between them. Germline V gene lookup returns CDR1 MGHRA and CDR2 YSYEKL. The CDR3 loop is CASSQLPIGTRDQPQHF. The CDR3 DNA is TGCGCCAGCAGCCAACTACCAATCGGGACAAGAGATCAGCCCCAGCATTTT.

This clone was seen repeatedly, ten times or more. The chain recombines TRBV29-1 with TRBJ2-5; possible D gene TRBD2, 5 bases. Trimming left V 4 bases short and J 9 bases short, with 18 bases between. Germline CDR1 is SQVTM and CDR2 is ANQGSEA. This CDR3 region has 13 residues. The CDR3 sequence is CSVAHSPLDPQYF. The CDR3 DNA reads TGCAGCGTTGCCCATTCCCCACTAGACCCCCAGTACTTC.

This clone appeared many times. The chain recombines TRBV5-6 with TRBJ2-1, with TRBD2 matching 8 bases. The CDR3 is made up of 15 amino acids. The V gene end was trimmed by 1 base and the J gene end by 4 bases; junction bases not matched to a gene: 4. Germline CDR1 and CDR2: SGHDT and YYEEEE. CDR3 loop: CASSLSGRGYNEQFF. CDR3 nucleotides: TGTGCCAGCAGCTTGAGCGGGAGAGGTTACAATGAGCAGTTCTTC.

There are many counts of this clone. The chain recombines TRBV28 with TRBJ2-3; unclear D gene. V gave up 3 bases and J gave up 0 bases, with 10 bases separating them. The CDR3 extends over 15 amino acids. The germline V gene encodes CDR1 MDHEN and CDR2 SYDVKM. DNA of the CDR3: TGTGCCAGCAGTTTCGTACAGCCTAGCACAGATACGCAGTATTTT. It yields the protein CASSFVQPSTDTQYF. Full variable domain (missing parts from reference TRBV28 and TRBJ2-3): DVKVTQSSRYLVKRTGEKVFLECVQDMDHENMFWYRQDPGLGLRLIYFSYDVKMKEKGDIPEGYSVSREKKERFSLILESASTNQTSMYLCASSFVQPSTDTQYFGPGTRLTVL.

This clone was seen many times. The chain combines TRBV6-5 with TRBJ2-1, with D maybe TRBD2 (6 bases). The germline V gene encodes CDR1 MNHEY and CDR2 SVGAGI. CDR3 length equals 11 residues. The V end lost 2 bases, the J end lost 10 bases, and 6 bases lay between the germline ends. The CDR3 is CASSYREEQFF. CDR3 bases: TGTGCCAGCAGTTACCGGGAGGAGCAGTTCTTC.

This clone was seen repeatedly, ten times or more. The chain combines TRBV7-3 with TRBJ2-2, with 10 bases matching TRBD2. Trimming removed 5 bases from V and 5 bases from J; junction bases left unmatched: 8. Germline assignment: CDR1 SGHTA and CDR2 FQGTGA. This CDR3 contains 16 residues. CDR3 DNA: TGTGCCAGCAGCAACTTAGCGGGAGGAAGGACCGGGGAGCTGTTTTTT. Translating it yields CASSNLAGGRTGELFF.

The sample holds many counts of this clone. The CDR3 region has the DNA TGTGCCAGCAGTTTCGCTAGCGGGAGCTCCTACGAGCAGTACTTC. It yields the protein CASSFASGSSYEQYF. V gene TRBV28 combines with J gene TRBJ2-7; 10 positions agree with TRBD2. The CDR3 extends over 15 amino acids. Germline loops: CDR1 MDHEN, CDR2 SYDVKM. V dropped 3 bases and J dropped 0; count of bases not matched to a gene: 2.

This clone was recorded at least ten times. V is TRBV7-3 and J is TRBJ2-2; 9 nucleotides match TRBD2. Germline loops: CDR1 SGHTA, CDR2 FQGTGA. The J segment lost 6 bases and the V segment lost 5 bases, leaving 7 bases of the junction unmatched. The CDR3 has 15 amino acids. The CDR3 protein is CASSETGLAPGELFF. The CDR3 DNA is TGTGCCAGCAGCGAAACGGGACTAGCACCCGGGGAGCTGTTTTTT.

This clone is medium-sized within its sample. V is TRBV19 and J is TRBJ1-5; TRBD1 is a possible D gene (5 bases). CDR1 is LNHDA and CDR2 is SQIVND in the germline V gene (reference sequence). The CDR3 loop spans 14 amino acids. Trimming shortened V by 7 bases and J by 4 bases, and 14 bases separated the two germline ends. In DNA form, the CDR3 reads TGTGCCAGTACCCTCCAGGGCTGGAATCAGCCCCAGCATTTT. It codes for CASTLQGWNQPQHF.

The table lists this clone with many counts. The gene calls are TRBV5-4 and TRBJ2-7; no firm D call. CDR3 length equals 16 residues. CDR1 and CDR2 from the germline V gene are SGHNT and YYREEE (reference sequence). Trimming shortened V by 4 bases and J by 3 bases, and 20 bases separated the two germline ends. The CDR3 DNA is TGTGCCAGCAGCCAGTACCGAAGGCCAAGGAGCTACGAGCAGTACTTC. This encodes CASSQYRRPRSYEQYF. Using reference TRBV5-4 and TRBJ2-7 for the parts outside the CDR3, the full variable domain is ETGVTQSPTHLIKTRGQQVTLRCSSQSGHNTVSWYQQALGQGPQFIFQYYREEENGRGNFPPRFSGLQFPNYSSELNVNALELDDSALYLCASSQYRRPRSYEQYFGPGTRLTVT.

This clone was observed many times. The rearrangement joins TRBV25-1 to TRBJ1-3, with D possibly being TRBD1 (5 bases). CDR1 MGHDK and CDR2 SYGVNS come from the germline V gene. This CDR3 spans 15 amino acids. Deletions cut 8 bases from V and 0 bases from J, with 14 bases between. In DNA, the CDR3 is TGTGCCAGCCAACCCCACAGGCTCTCTGGAAACACCATATATTTT. Its protein product is CASQPHRLSGNTIYF.

In its sample, this clone was seen many times. This chain uses TRBV5-1 with TRBJ1-4, with TRBD1 as a possible D gene (6 bases). Deletions cut 3 bases from V and 6 bases from J, with 15 bases between. Per the germline V gene, CDR1 is SGHRS and CDR2 is YFSETQ. This CDR3 contains 15 residues. CDR3 in amino acids: CASSWGQGLDEKLFF. As DNA, the CDR3 is TGCGCCAGCAGCTGGGGGCAGGGGCTAGATGAAAAACTGTTTTTT.

There are many counts of this clone. V is TRBV4-1 and J is TRBJ2-2, with 11 bases lining up with TRBD1. Germline CDR1 is MGHRA and CDR2 is YSYEKL. V lost 5 bases to trimming and J lost 4 bases; unmatched junction nucleotides: 6. This CDR3 region has 16 residues. The CDR3 spells CASSFRGTGGTGELFF. As DNA, the CDR3 is TGCGCCAGCAGCTTCCGGGGGACAGGGGGCACCGGGGAGCTGTTTTTT.

This clone was found many times. The chain links TRBV29-1 to TRBJ2-1, with D perhaps TRBD2 (5 bases). CDR1 SQVTM and CDR2 ANQGSEA come from the germline V gene. This CDR3 spans 13 amino acids. Trimming stripped 4 bases from V and 3 bases from J, with 10 bases between. CDR3 sequence (DNA): TGCAGCGTTGTGGAGACTATCTACAATGAGCAGTTCTTC. This codes for CSVVETIYNEQFF.

This clone was seen many times. V is TRBV6-5 and J is TRBJ2-4; TRBD1 matches at 8 bases. The J segment lost 9 bases and the V segment lost 6 bases, leaving 7 bases of the junction unmatched. The CDR3 spans 13 residues. Germline CDR1 is MNHEY and CDR2 is SVGAGI. CDR3 DNA sequence: TGTGCCAGCAGCCGGACAGGGAACCCCATTCAGTACTTC. Translation: CASSRTGNPIQYF.

This clone was counted ten times or more. The CDR3 protein is CASRSQAGAGTDTQYF. In nucleotides, the CDR3 is TGTGCCAGCCGAAGCCAGGCAGGGGCAGGCACAGATACGCAGTATTTT. V is TRBV19 and J is TRBJ2-3; tentatively, D is TRBD1 (6 bases). CDR1 is LNHDA, CDR2 SQIVND, per germline (reference sequence). This CDR3 contains 16 residues. V lost 9 bases, J lost 1 base, and 20 bases lay in between.

This clone appeared many times. This chain links TRBV7-9 with TRBJ2-6; D possibly corresponds to TRBD1 (6 bases). The V gene's germline CDR1 is SEHNR and CDR2 FQNEAQ (reference sequence). The CDR3 sequence is 18 residues long. The germline V and J ends were trimmed by 5 bases and 5 bases, with 22 bases remaining between them. DNA of the CDR3: TGTGCCAGCAGCCAATCCCGGAAGGGGGAAAGGCGGGCCAACGTCCTGACTTTC. Translated, it gives CASSQSRKGERRANVLTF. Together with reference TRBV7-9 and TRBJ2-6, the CDR3 gives the full variable domain: DTGVSQNPRHKITKRGQNVTFRCDPISEHNRLYWYRQTLGQGPEFLTYFQNEAQLEKSRLLSDRFSAERPKGSFSTLEIQRTEQGDSAMYLCASSQSRKGERRANVLTFGAGSRLTVL.

Relative to its sample, this clone is medium-sized. In DNA form, the CDR3 reads TGTGCCAGTAGTGCCCAACAGGGCGTAGGTGAAGCTTTCTTT. Encoded protein: CASSAQQGVGEAFF. The J gene is TRBJ1-1, the V gene TRBV19; weak D call: TRBD1 (6 bases). CDR1 is LNHDA and CDR2 is SQIVND in the germline V gene (reference sequence). The V end lost 5 bases, the J end lost 7 bases, and 17 bases lay between the germline ends. The CDR3 is 14 residues long.

This clone has ten or more counts. The genes are TRBV28 and TRBJ1-1, with D tentatively TRBD1 (5 bases). Germline V gene sequence: CDR1 MDHEN, CDR2 SYDVKM. V was pared by 4 bases and J by 3 bases, with 18 bases between. The CDR3 covers 16 residues. CDR3: CASSSAGWGRDTEAFF. The CDR3 DNA sequence: TGTGCCAGCAGTTCGGCTGGATGGGGCAGGGACACTGAAGCTTTCTTT.

Comments on this clone: At one of its ends the junction is not consistent with the germline gene, which may arise from a read error. This chain connects TRBV7-6 to TRBJ1-1, with a weak D call TRBD1 (6 bases). The CDR3 consists of 16 residues. Germline V gene data show CDR1 as SGHVS and CDR2 as FNYEAQ. As DNA, the CDR3 is TGTACCAGCAGCCAATTTTTGGGACAAGGGATCCCCGAAGCTTTCTTT. This codes for CTSSQFLGQGIPEAFF.

This clone was detected ten times or more. V gene TRBV27 combines with J gene TRBJ2-3; 14 positions match TRBD2. The CDR3 loop spans 17 amino acids. CDR1 is MNHEY, CDR2 SMNVEV, per germline (reference sequence). V trimming: 6 bases; J trimming: 4 bases; junction bases outside the gene matches: 9. The chain's CDR3 is CASSRPGTSGSSDTQYF. As DNA, the CDR3 is TGTGCCAGCAGCCGACCCGGGACTAGCGGGAGCTCAGATACGCAGTATTTT.